Following are 16 T cell receptor beta chains from one sample sequenced in a study of early T cells in non-severe SARS-CoV-2 infection. TCRdb reprocessed the 5' RACE reads with MiXCR, giving one entry per CDR3 protein. The data contain over 85,000 distinct CDR3 sequences, 15% to 20% of them singletons. Sequenced sample: whole blood. Receptor source: an adult who was a healthcare worker with PCR-confirmed SARS-CoV-2 infection or an uninfected control (not recorded which).

This clonotype has a handful of counts. One junction end disagrees with the germline gene, perhaps due to a read error. The chain couples TRBV28 to TRBJ2-6; D unresolved. In germline, CDR1 is MDHEN, CDR2 SYDVKM. The CDR3 consists of 14 residues. Here the CDR3 reads CASGLVSGANVLTF. CDR3 coding DNA: TGTGCCAGCGGTTTAGTCTCTGGGGCCAACGTCCTGACTTTC.

The rearrangement links TRBV6-2 or TRBV6-3 to TRBJ2-2; the match to TRBD2 covers 8 bases. The J segment lost 1 base and the V segment lost 2 bases, leaving 0 bases of the junction unmatched. The CDR3 contains 15 residues. The germline gives CDR1 MNHEY, CDR2 SVGEGT. CDR3 region: CASSYTSGNTGELFF. CDR3 nucleotides: TGTGCCAGCAGTTACACTAGCGGGAACACCGGGGAGCTGTTTTTT.

The CDR3 sequence is CASNSGHTGGAEAFF. CDR3 nucleotide sequence: TGTGCCAGCAACTCCGGGCACACCGGCGGGGCTGAAGCTTTCTTT. The genes are TRBV28 and TRBJ1-1, with D hard to call. V shed 7 bases and J shed 6 bases, with 21 bases lying between them. Germline CDR1 MDHEN, CDR2 SYDVKM. The CDR3 is 15 residues long.

Here the CDR3 reads CSARAVLAGDSYEQYF. DNA of the CDR3: TGCAGTGCTAGGGCCGTACTAGCGGGGGACTCCTACGAGCAGTACTTC. The rearrangement links TRBV20-1 to TRBJ2-7; 11 bases line up with TRBD2. The CDR3 sequence is 16 residues long. Losses at the gene ends were 3 bases for V and 0 bases for J; bases not matched to a gene: 7. Germline assignment: CDR1 DFQATT and CDR2 SNEGSKA (reference sequence).

This clonotype was picked up a small number of times. The V call is TRBV4-2, the J call TRBJ2-7, with unresolved D. Trimming took off 0 bases at V and 3 bases at J, with 6 bases between the two ends. Looked up from germline, CDR1 is LGHNA and CDR2 is YNFKEQ. The CDR3 covers 13 residues. The CDR3 DNA reads TGTGCCAGCAGCCAAGACGGTGACTACGAGCAGTACTTC. Protein product: CASSQDGDYEQYF.

The sample holds a few counts of this clonotype. The chain recombines TRBV7-6 with TRBJ2-2, with a tentative D call TRBD1 (5 bases). Germline assignment: CDR1 SGHVS and CDR2 FNYEAQ. The CDR3 contains 12 residues. V was pared by 5 bases and J by 6 bases, with 7 bases between. The CDR3 coding sequence is TGTGCCAGCAGCACCAGGGCCGGGGAGCTGTTTTTT. This codes for CASSTRAGELFF. Full variable domain (remainder filled in from reference TRBV7-6 and TRBJ2-2): GAGVSQSPRYKVTKRGQDVALRCDPISGHVSLYWYRQALGQGPEFLTYFNYEAQQDKSGLPNDRFSAERPEGSISTLTIQRTEQRDSAMYRCASSTRAGELFFGEGSRLTVL.

In regard to this clonotype: This is likely a read error, given that the CDR3 carries no conserved phenylalanine or tryptophan at its end. The chain uses TRBV20-1 and TRBJ2-7; D remains ambiguous. This CDR3 is 13 amino acids long. Germline lookup yields CDR1 DFQATT and CDR2 SNEGSKA (reference sequence). Trimming removed 6 bases at V and 2 bases at J, with 14 bases between. CDR3 sequence (DNA): TGCAGTGCCTGGCAGAAGCAGGCCTACGAGCAGTACCTC. It translates to CSAWQKQAYEQYL.

This clonotype was detected many times. The chain is built from TRBV27 and TRBJ1-1; D ambiguous. Germline lookup yields CDR1 MNHEY and CDR2 SMNVEV (reference sequence). The CDR3 runs 12 residues. V was pared by 8 bases and J by 2 bases, with 9 bases between. CDR3 loop: CASFSVNTEAFF. The CDR3, as DNA: TGTGCCAGCTTTAGTGTCAACACTGAAGCTTTCTTT.

The chain has TRBV29-1 and TRBJ2-1; 7 bases line up with TRBD2. Germline trimming cut 4 bases from V and 0 bases from J; bases unmatched to any gene: 3. This CDR3 region has 14 residues. Germline CDR1 is SQVTM and CDR2 is ANQGSEA. In DNA, the CDR3 is TGCAGCGTTGGAGGGACTACCTCCTACAATGAGCAGTTCTTC. Translated: CSVGGTTSYNEQFF.

CDR3 sequence: CASRTGGAGNTIYF. The CDR3 nucleotides are TGTGCCAGCAGGACAGGGGGCGCGGGAAACACCATATATTTT. V is TRBV12-3 or TRBV12-4 and J is TRBJ1-3; 10 bases line up with TRBD1. The CDR3 has 14 residues. Germline trimming cut 6 bases from V and 4 bases from J; bases unmatched to any gene: 3.

This clonotype was observed a few times. CDR3 DNA: TGTGCCAGCCGGCGGGACAGCCCAGATCAGCCCCAGCATTTT. This encodes CASRRDSPDQPQHF. This chain uses TRBV2 with TRBJ1-5; 7 positions agree with TRBD1. CDR1 and CDR2 from the germline V gene are SNHLY and FYNNEI. V shed 8 bases and J 5 bases; nucleotides not matched to a gene: 9. This CDR3 comprises 14 residues.

V and J are TRBV20-1 and TRBJ2-5; D remains unclear. Germline CDR1 reads DFQATT; CDR2 reads SNEGSKA (reference sequence). The V gene lost 4 bases and the J gene lost 4 bases, with 4 bases spanning the gap. This CDR3 has 10 residues. The CDR3 region has the DNA TGCAGTGCTATTCTAGAGACCCAGTACTTC. It yields the protein CSAILETQYF.

This clonotype showed up just a few times. The chain employs TRBV12-3 or TRBV12-4 and TRBJ1-2, with 10 bases fitting TRBD1. Trimming at V came to 3 bases and at J to 6 bases, leaving 7 bases not matched to a gene. This CDR3 has 15 residues. Written as DNA, the CDR3 is TGTGCCAGCAGTTTTACGACAGGGGGCAGGGATGGCTACACCTTC. The encoded protein is CASSFTTGGRDGYTF.

This clonotype was seen a handful of times. The genes are TRBV9 and TRBJ2-1; the match to TRBD2 covers 10 bases. V lost 6 bases and J lost 0; bases outside the gene matches: 12. CDR3 size: 18 residues. Looked up from germline, CDR1 is SGDLS and CDR2 is YYNGEE. This chain's CDR3 is CASTPGLAHTSSYNEQFF. Written as DNA, the CDR3 is TGTGCCAGCACCCCGGGACTAGCGCACACTAGCTCCTACAATGAGCAGTTCTTC.

A remark on this clonotype: This may come from a read error, since a much larger clone is one base off. The chain joins TRBV7-9 to TRBJ1-1; D uncertain. The CDR3 length is 14 residues. In germline, CDR1 is SEHNR, CDR2 FQNEAQ (reference sequence). The CDR3 DNA reads TGTGCCAGCAGCTTAGGCGCAGACCAAACGAAAGCTTCCTTT. Protein product: CASSLGADQTKASF.

V is TRBV18 and J is TRBJ2-7, with a possible D match to TRBD2 (6 bases). Germline assignment: CDR1 KGHSH and CDR2 LQKENI. The length of the CDR3 is 17 residues. Trimming stripped 6 bases from V and 7 bases from J, with 28 bases between. The CDR3 sequence: CASSPAKPGLASGEQYF. As DNA, the CDR3 is TGTGCCAGCTCCCCAGCGAAACCGGGACTCGCATCGGGGGAGCAGTACTTC.